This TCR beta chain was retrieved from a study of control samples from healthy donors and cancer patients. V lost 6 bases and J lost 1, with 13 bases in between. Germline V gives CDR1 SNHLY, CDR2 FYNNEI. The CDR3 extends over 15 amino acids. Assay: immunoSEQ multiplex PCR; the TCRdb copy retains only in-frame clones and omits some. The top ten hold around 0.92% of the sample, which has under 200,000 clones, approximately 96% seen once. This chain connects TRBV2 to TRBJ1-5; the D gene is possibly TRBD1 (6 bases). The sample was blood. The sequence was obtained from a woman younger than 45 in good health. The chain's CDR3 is CASRPGQSSNQPQHF. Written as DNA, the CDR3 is TGTGCCAGCAGGCCAGGACAGTCCAGCAATCAGCCCCAGCATTTT.